This T cell receptor beta chain emerged from a study of cytotoxic CD8 clonotypes in ibrutinib-treated CLL. The assay was immunoSEQ multiplex PCR, and TCRdb's table has in-frame clones only and misses some. This table holds about 69,000 clones, approximately 80% found once. CDR3 length: 16 amino acids. CDR1 is MNHEY, CDR2 SMNVEV, per germline (reference sequence). The V end was cut by 2 bases, the J end by 0 bases, with 11 bases between. The origin of this receptor is a human donor with chronic lymphocytic leukemia. V and J are TRBV27 and TRBJ1-5, with TRBD1 as a possible D gene (6 bases). This sample comprised PBMCs, obtained at disease progression, from a patient treated with ibrutinib. The CDR3 region is CASSLAGQGSNQPQHF. As DNA, the CDR3 is TGTGCCAGCAGTTTAGCGGGACAAGGTAGCAATCAGCCCCAGCATTTT.